This note documents a single TCR beta chain sequence. The antigen is not known. A junction end diverges from the germline sequence, so it may reflect a read error. This table comes from immunoSEQ multiplex PCR, and its TCRdb copy is limited to in-frame clones, with some not included. The sample yields 16,000 or so clones, approximately 80% seen once. These data belong to a study of CD4 T cells in relation to SARS-CoV-2 and coronaviruses. Study overall: The negative reference was HIV-1 Nef peptide pool or peptide-free culture. The HLA restriction of the shared crossreactive spike epitopes was mapped.

Before the COVID-19 pandemic, during about 2010-2019, CD4+ T cells were taken from unexposed donors. The cells were cultured for under twelve days before CD4+ T cells were isolated. Half the medium was replaced with IL-2 medium on days 3 and 7. CDR3 length: 14 amino acids. Germline CDR1 SGHTS, CDR2 YDEGEE. The sequence came from a human donor in good health. V usage is TRBV5-8 and J usage is TRBJ1-1; 7 bases align to TRBD1. Sequenced material: CD4+ T cells from PBMCs, cultured in vitro. The CDR3 sequence is CASGLGNRGTEAFF. CDR3 DNA sequence: TGTGCCAGCGGCTTGGGTAACAGGGGAACTGAAGCTTTCTTT.